The subject of this entry is one T cell receptor beta chain. The ends lost 0 bases at V and 5 bases at J; junction bases unmatched: 8. The length of the CDR3 is 16 residues. CDR1 is SGHTA, CDR2 FQGNSA, per germline. This sample stems from a study of blood T cell repertoires in COVID-19. Donors in Cohort 3 counted as recovered after two negative PCRs, clearance, or symptom resolution. This table comes from immunoSEQ multiplex PCR, and its TCRdb copy is limited to in-frame clones, with some not included. The data contain approximately 300,000 clones, about 89% of them seen just once; the ten biggest clones take up 4% to 6%.

What was sequenced was PBMCs or T cells enriched from blood (not recorded which). The source is a man aged 55 to 70 who had recovered from COVID-19. The J gene is TRBJ2-7, the V gene TRBV7-2, with 9 bases that match TRBD2. In DNA, the CDR3 is TGTGCCAGCAGCTTAGCGCGAGGTAGCGGGAGCCACGAGCAGTACTTC. It specifies CASSLARGSGSHEQYF.